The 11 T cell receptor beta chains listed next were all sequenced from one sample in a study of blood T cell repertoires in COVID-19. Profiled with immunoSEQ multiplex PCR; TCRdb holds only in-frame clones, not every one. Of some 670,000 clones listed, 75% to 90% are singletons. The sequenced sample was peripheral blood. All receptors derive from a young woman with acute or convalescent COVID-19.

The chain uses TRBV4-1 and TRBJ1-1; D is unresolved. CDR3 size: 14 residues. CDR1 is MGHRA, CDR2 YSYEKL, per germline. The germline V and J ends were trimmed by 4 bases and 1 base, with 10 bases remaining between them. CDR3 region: CASSRRNPNTEAFF. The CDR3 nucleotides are TGCGCCAGCAGCCGGAGGAACCCGAACACTGAAGCTTTCTTT.

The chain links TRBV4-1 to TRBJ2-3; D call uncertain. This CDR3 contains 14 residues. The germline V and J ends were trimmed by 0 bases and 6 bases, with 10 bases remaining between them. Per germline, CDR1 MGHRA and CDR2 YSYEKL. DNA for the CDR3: TGCGCCAGCAGCCAAGACCCCTCTCTGGATACGCAGTATTTT. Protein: CASSQDPSLDTQYF.

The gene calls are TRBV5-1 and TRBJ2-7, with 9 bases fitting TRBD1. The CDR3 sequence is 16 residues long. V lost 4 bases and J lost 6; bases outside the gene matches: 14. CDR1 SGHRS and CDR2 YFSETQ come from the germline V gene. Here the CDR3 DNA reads TGCGCCAGCAGCCGAGGCGCGTCCGGACAGGGGTCCGAGCAGTACTTC. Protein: CASSRGASGQGSEQYF.

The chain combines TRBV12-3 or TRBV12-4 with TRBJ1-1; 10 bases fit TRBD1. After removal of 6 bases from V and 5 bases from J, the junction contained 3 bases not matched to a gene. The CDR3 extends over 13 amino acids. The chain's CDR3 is CASRWGQGTEAFF. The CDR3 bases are TGTGCCAGCAGATGGGGACAGGGGACTGAAGCTTTCTTT.

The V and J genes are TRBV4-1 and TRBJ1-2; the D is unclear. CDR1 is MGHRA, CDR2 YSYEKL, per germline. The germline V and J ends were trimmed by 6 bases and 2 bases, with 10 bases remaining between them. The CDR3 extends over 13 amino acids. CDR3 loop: CASRMGTNYGYTF. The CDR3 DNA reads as TGCGCCAGCAGGATGGGCACCAACTATGGCTACACCTTC.

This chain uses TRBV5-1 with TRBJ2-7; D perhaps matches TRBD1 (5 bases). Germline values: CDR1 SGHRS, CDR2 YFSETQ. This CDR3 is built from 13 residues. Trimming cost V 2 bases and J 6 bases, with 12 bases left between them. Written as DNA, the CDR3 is TGCGCCAGCAGCTTTAAATCAGGGATCGAGCAGTACTTC. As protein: CASSFKSGIEQYF.

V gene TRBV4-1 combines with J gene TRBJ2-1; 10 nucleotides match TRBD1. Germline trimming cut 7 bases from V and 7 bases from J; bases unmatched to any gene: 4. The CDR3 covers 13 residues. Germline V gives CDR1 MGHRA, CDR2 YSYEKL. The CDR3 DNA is TGCGCCAGCAAAAGACAGGGGGCAAATGAGCAGTTCTTC. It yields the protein CASKRQGANEQFF.

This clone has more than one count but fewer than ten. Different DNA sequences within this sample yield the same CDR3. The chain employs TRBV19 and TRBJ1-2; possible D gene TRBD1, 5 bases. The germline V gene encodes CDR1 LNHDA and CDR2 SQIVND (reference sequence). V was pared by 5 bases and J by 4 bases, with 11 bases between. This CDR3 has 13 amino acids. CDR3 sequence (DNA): TGTGCCAGTAGTGGGACTGCGCTCTATGGCTACACCTTC. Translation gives CASSGTALYGYTF.

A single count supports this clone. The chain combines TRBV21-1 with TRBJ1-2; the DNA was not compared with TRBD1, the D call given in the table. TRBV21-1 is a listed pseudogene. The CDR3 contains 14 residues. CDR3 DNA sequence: TGTGCCAGCAGCAAAAAAGCAGGGGGGTATGGCTACACCTTC. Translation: CASSKKAGGYGYTF.

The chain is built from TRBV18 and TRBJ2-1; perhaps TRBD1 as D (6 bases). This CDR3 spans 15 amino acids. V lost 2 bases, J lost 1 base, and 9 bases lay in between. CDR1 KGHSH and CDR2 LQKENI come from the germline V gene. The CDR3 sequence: CASSPLDSSYNEQFF. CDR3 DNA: TGTGCCAGCTCACCATTGGACAGTTCCTACAATGAGCAGTTCTTC.

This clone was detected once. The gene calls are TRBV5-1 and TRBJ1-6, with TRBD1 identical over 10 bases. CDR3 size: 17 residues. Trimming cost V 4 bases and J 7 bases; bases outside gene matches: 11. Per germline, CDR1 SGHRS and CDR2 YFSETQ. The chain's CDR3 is CASSPLPGTGENSPLHF. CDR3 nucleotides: TGCGCCAGCAGCCCGCTCCCCGGGACAGGGGAAAATTCACCCCTCCACTTT.